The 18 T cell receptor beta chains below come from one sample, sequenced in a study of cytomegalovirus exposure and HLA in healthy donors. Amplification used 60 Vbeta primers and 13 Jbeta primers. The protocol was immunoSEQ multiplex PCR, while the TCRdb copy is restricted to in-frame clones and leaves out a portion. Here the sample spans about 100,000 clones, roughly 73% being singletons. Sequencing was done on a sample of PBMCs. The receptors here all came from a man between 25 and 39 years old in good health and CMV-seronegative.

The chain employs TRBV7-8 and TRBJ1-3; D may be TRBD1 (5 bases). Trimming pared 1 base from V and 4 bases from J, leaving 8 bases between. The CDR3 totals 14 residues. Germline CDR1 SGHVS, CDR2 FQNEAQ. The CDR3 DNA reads TGTGCCAGCAGCTTAGTGGGGGGGGGAAACACCATATATTTT. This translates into CASSLVGGGNTIYF.

The CDR3 sequence is CASSLGRTLGEQYF. DNA for the CDR3: TGCGCCAGCAGCTTGGGTAGGACTTTAGGCGAGCAGTACTTC. V usage is TRBV5-1 and J usage is TRBJ2-7; perhaps TRBD2 as D (5 bases). Between the trimmed V and J ends, which lost 0 bases and 6 bases, there was a span of 13 bases. CDR1 SGHRS and CDR2 YFSETQ come from the germline V gene. There are 14 residues in the CDR3.

CDR3 coding DNA: TGTGCCTGGAGTGATAAAATCGGGCAGGGGGTGAATGGCTACACCTTC. Its translation: CAWSDKIGQGVNGYTF. The J gene is TRBJ1-2, the V gene TRBV30, with 7 bases that match TRBD1. Germline V gene data show CDR1 as GTSNPN and CDR2 as SVGIG (reference sequence). The CDR3 is 16 amino acids. V was clipped by 1 base and J by 6 bases; unmatched bases: 14. The variable domain in full, with the rest retrieved from reference TRBV30 and TRBJ1-2, is SQTIHQWPATLVQPVGSPLSLECTVEGTSNPNLYWYRQAAGRGLQLLFYSVGIGQISSEVPQNLSASRPQDRQFILSSKKLLLSDSGFYLCAWSDKIGQGVNGYTFGSGTRLTVV.

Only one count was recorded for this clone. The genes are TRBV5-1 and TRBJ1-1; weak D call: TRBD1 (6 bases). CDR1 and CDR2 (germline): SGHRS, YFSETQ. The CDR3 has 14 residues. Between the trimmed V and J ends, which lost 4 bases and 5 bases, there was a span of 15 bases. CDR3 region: CASSVGGARTEAFF. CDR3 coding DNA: TGCGCCAGCAGCGTTGGGGGGGCTCGGACTGAAGCTTTCTTT.

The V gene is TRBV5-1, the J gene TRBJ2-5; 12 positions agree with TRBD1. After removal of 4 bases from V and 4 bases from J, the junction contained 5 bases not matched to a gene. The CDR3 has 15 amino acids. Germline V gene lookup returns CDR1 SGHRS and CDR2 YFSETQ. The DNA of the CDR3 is TGCGCCAGCAGCCCCCGGGACAGGGGGCGAGAGACCCAGTACTTC. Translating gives CASSPRDRGRETQYF.

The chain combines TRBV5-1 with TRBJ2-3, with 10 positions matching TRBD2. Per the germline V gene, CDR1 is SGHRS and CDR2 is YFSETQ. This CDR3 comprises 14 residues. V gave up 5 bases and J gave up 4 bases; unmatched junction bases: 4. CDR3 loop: CASRAGGPPDTQYF. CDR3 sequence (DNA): TGCGCCAGCAGAGCGGGGGGGCCTCCAGATACGCAGTATTTT.

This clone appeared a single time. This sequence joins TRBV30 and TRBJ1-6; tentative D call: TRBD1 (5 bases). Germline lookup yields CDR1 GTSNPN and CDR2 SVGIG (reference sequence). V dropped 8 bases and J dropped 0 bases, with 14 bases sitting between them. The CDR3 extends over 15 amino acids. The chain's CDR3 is CATLRGDSYNSPLHF. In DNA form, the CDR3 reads TGTGCCACACTACGGGGGGACTCCTATAATTCACCCCTCCACTTT.

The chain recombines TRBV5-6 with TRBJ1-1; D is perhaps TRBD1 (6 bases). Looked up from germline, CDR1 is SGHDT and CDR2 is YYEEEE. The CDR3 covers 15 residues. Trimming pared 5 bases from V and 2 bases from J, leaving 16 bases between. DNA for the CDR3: TGTGCCAGCAGTTCTATCGGACAGCTCAACACTGAAGCTTTCTTT. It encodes CASSSIGQLNTEAFF.

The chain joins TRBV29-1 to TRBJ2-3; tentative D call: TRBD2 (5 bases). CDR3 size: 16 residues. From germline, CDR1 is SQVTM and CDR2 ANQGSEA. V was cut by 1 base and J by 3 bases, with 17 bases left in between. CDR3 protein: CSVEVGDSALTDTQYF. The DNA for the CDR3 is TGCAGCGTTGAAGTAGGTGATAGCGCCTTGACAGATACGCAGTATTTT.

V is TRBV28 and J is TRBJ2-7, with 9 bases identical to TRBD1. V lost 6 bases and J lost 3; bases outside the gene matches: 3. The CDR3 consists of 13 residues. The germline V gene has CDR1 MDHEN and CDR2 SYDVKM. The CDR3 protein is CASRGTGNYEQYF. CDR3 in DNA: TGTGCCAGCAGGGGGACAGGGAACTACGAGCAGTACTTC.

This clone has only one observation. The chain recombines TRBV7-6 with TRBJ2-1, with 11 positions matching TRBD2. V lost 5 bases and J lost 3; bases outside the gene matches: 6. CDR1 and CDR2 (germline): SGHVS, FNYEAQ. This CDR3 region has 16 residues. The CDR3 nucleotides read TGTGCCAGCAGCATGACTAGCGGGGAAAACTACAATGAGCAGTTCTTC. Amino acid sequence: CASSMTSGENYNEQFF.

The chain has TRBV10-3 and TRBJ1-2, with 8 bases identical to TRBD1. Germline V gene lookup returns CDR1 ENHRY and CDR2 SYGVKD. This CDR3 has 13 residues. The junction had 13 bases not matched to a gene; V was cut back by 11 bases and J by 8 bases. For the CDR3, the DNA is TGTGCCGTACAGGGGGAGGCTCAGAGCGGCTACACCTTC. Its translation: CAVQGEAQSGYTF.

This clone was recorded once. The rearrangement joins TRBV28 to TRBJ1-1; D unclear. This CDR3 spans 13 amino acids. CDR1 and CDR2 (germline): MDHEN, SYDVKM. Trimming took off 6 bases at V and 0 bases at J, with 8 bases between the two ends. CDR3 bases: TGTGCCAGCAGCTTTTCTATGAACACTGAAGCTTTCTTT. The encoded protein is CASSFSMNTEAFF.

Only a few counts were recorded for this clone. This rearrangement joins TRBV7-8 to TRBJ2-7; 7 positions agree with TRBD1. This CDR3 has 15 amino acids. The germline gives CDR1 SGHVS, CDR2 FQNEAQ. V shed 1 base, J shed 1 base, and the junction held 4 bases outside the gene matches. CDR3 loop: CASSLDFRGSYEQYF. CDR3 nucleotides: TGTGCCAGCAGCTTAGATTTCAGGGGGTCCTACGAGCAGTACTTC.

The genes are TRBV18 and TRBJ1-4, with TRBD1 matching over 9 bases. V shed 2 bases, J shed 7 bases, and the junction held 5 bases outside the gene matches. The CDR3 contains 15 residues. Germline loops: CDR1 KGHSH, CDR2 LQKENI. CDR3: CASSPSTGGGEKLFF. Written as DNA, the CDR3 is TGTGCCAGCTCACCATCGACAGGGGGAGGTGAAAAACTGTTTTTT.

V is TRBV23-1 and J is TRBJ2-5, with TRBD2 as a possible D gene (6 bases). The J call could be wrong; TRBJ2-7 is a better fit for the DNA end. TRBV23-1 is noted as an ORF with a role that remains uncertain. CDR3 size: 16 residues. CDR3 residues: CASSQKDGRGPYEQYF. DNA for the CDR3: TGCGCCAGCAGTCAGAAAGACGGGCGGGGACCCTACGAGCAGTACTTC.

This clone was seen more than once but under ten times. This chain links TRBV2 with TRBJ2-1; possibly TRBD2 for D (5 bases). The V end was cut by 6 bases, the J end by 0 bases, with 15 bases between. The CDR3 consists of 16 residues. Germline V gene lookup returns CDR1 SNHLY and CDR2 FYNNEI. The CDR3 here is CASSAIGLSSYNEQFF. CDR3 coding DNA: TGTGCCAGCAGCGCGATTGGACTGAGCTCCTACAATGAGCAGTTCTTC.

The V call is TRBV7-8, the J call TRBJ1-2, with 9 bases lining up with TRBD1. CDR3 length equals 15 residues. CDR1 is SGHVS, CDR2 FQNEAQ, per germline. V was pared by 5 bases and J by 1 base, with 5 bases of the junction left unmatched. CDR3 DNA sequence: TGTGCCAGCAGCGCCCGGACAGGGGATAACTATGGCTACACCTTC. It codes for CASSARTGDNYGYTF.